Below are 9 T cell receptor beta chains sequenced from a single sample in a study of T-cell reconstitution after alpha-beta-depleted transplantation in children (dated by TCRdb to the mid-2010s). The library was produced with PCR. For sequencing, an Illumina HiSeq 2500 was employed. Molecular barcoding was employed in the preparation of TCR libraries, with unique molecular identifiers being used to normalize TCRbeta repertoire quantification. Using fastp at Q25 and MiXCR, TCRdb reprocessed the public reads and kept productive beta chains. Each entry is one CDR3 protein sequence, shown with its most common DNA and genes. Recorded for this sample are around 960,000 distinct CDR3 sequences; about 29% of them occurred a single time. The ten largest clonotypes hold over 25% of the sample. According to the study, the label for this sample's treatment or condition signals: allogeneic hematopoietic cell transplantation with graft depleted of TCRalphabeta T cells and CD19 B cells.

Sequencing used PBMCs, mostly from graft donor cells, obtained 360 days after TCRalphabeta/CD19-depleted stem cell transplant. Receptor source: a boy under two years old who had a stem cell transplant for SCID, so the T cells may come from the graft donor.

The chain employs TRBV29-1 and TRBJ2-3; 8 bases fit TRBD2. V lost 4 bases, J lost 2 bases, and 11 bases stayed unmatched. This CDR3 spans 16 amino acids. The germline CDR1 and CDR2 sequences are SQVTM and ANQGSEA. CDR3 sequence: CSVGRGGLRNTDTQYF. The DNA of the CDR3 is TGCAGCGTTGGCCGGGGGGGATTAAGGAACACAGATACGCAGTATTTT.

This clonotype showed up just once. The CDR3 spells CATSEPREDGANVLTF. DNA of the CDR3: TGTGCCACCAGTGAACCGAGAGAGGATGGGGCCAACGTCCTGACTTTC. The chain couples TRBV24-1 to TRBJ2-6; D ambiguous. CDR3 size: 16 residues. Trimming removed 4 bases at V and 3 bases at J, with 12 bases between. Germline CDR1 and CDR2: KGHDR and SFDVKD.

This clonotype occurred a few times. CDR3 nucleotide sequence: TGTGCCAGCAGCTTATCTTGGCCCAACAATGAGCAGTTCTTC. Protein: CASSLSWPNNEQFF. The gene calls are TRBV7-8 and TRBJ2-1; D not resolved. The CDR3 consists of 14 residues. V was pared by 2 bases and J by 5 bases, with 10 bases between. Germline V gives CDR1 SGHVS, CDR2 FQNEAQ.

There are a few counts of this clonotype. The rearrangement links TRBV3-1 to TRBJ1-3; D is unclear. There are 13 residues in the CDR3. Germline assignment: CDR1 LGHDT and CDR2 YNNKEL (reference sequence). Between the trimmed V and J ends, which lost 4 bases and 7 bases, there was a span of 11 bases. CDR3 coding DNA: TGTGCCAGCAGCCGTTTGATCGGGAACACCATATATTTT. It yields the protein CASSRLIGNTIYF.

The CDR3 loop is CASSSGWAGYTF. DNA for the CDR3: TGTGCCAGCAGTTCAGGTTGGGCTGGCTACACCTTC. The chain is built from TRBV7-9 and TRBJ1-2; no reliable D call. This CDR3 contains 12 residues. Germline-derived CDR1 and CDR2 are SEHNR and FQNEAQ (reference sequence). The V and J ends lost 6 bases and 7 bases respectively, with 12 bases between them.

The rearrangement links TRBV10-3 to TRBJ2-7; 11 bases are a match to TRBD1. From germline, CDR1 is ENHRY and CDR2 SYGVKD. The CDR3 length is 13 residues. J was trimmed by 7 bases and V by 4 bases; bases with no gene match: 3. The CDR3 DNA is TGTGCCATCAGTGCGGACAGGGGGCGTGAGCAGTACTTC. Translated, it gives CAISADRGREQYF.

This chain connects TRBV12-3 or TRBV12-4 to TRBJ2-2, with 8 bases lining up with TRBD1. Trimming at V came to 7 bases and at J to 6 bases, leaving 7 bases not matched to a gene. This CDR3 contains 14 residues. The CDR3 region has the DNA TGTGCCAGCACCGACGACAGGGGTCCCGGGGAGCTGTTTTTT. Its translation is CASTDDRGPGELFF.

The genes are TRBV9 and TRBJ2-2; 7 bases fit TRBD2. With 0 bases clipped from V and 7 bases from J, the junction kept 3 bases outside the gene matches. Looked up from germline, CDR1 is SGDLS and CDR2 is YYNGEE. CDR3 length: 14 amino acids. The CDR3 sequence is CASSVGRGIGELFF. The CDR3 bases are TGTGCCAGCAGCGTAGGGCGGGGGATCGGGGAGCTGTTTTTT.

This clonotype was observed a handful of times. The chain combines TRBV11-2 with TRBJ2-1; D remains ambiguous. Germline V gives CDR1 SGHAT, CDR2 FQNNGV. Trimming shortened V by 5 bases and J by 4 bases, and 12 bases separated the two germline ends. CDR3 size: 14 residues. For the CDR3, the DNA is TGTGCCAGCAGCCTAATGACAAGATACAATGAGCAGTTCTTC. It specifies CASSLMTRYNEQFF.